The T cell receptor beta chain under discussion was sequenced for a study of T cell responses to AZD1222 COVID-19 vaccine. Study observations and caveats: Donor demographics were predominantly white British with a female majority; clonal diversity may be underestimated.

Clones were sequenced by immunoSEQ multiplex PCR, and TCRdb holds only the in-frame ones, with some missing. The profile shows 83,000 or so clones, over 75% of them singletons. V shed 5 bases and J shed 0 bases, with 13 bases lying between them. The germline V gene encodes CDR1 SQVTM and CDR2 ANQGSEA. The CDR3 totals 15 residues. Remarks on this clone: Its matching antigen is unknown.

The rearrangement uses TRBV29-1 and TRBJ2-2; tentative D call: TRBD1 (5 bases). This receptor was identified in an adult in good health. The sequencing here drew on peripheral blood, taken on day 0 of MenACWY control vaccination. In nucleotides, the CDR3 is TGCAGCGTTACCCCTCAGGGTTCGAACACCGGGGAGCTGTTTTTT. As protein: CSVTPQGSNTGELFF.